This TCR beta chain was recovered during a study of blood T cell repertoires in COVID-19. Study background: Some COVID-19 samples were acute and others convalescent; all came from the United States, Italy and Spain. T cells, B-cell-depleted T cells, or PBMCs provided the cDNA or gDNA that served as material.

The CDR3 has 16 amino acids. V was clipped by 8 bases and J by 5 bases, with 23 bases between them. The germline V gene encodes CDR1 MNHNY and CDR2 SVGAGI (reference sequence). How the authors handled the data: Reference gene primer amplification gave estimated nucleated cell counts. Libraries were prepared by immunoSEQ multiplex PCR; TCRdb keeps only in-frame clonotypes and omits some of them. The V and J calls and clone size are taken from that table; D and trimming were inferred from the DNA. The sample gives about 95,000 clones, approximately 80% of which show up once; about a quarter is in the top ten.

V and J are TRBV6-6 and TRBJ2-3; possibly TRBD2 for D (6 bases). This clonotype was sampled from a human donor in a cohort sampled during active COVID-19. Sequencing input: peripheral blood. For the CDR3, the DNA is TGTGCCAGCCGCGACTCGGGACTCCCGATCGGAGATACGCAGTATTTT. Its protein product is CASRDSGLPIGDTQYF.